Reported below is one TCR beta chain. The data originate from a study of T cells in Graves' hyperthyroidism and ophthalmopathy. Investigators excluded patients with uncontrolled infection, other autoimmune disease, pregnancy or lactation. The study based diagnoses on clinical symptoms, serum thyroxine and TRAb, thyroid ultrasound and orbital computed tomography. Isolation of PBMCs was performed on 10 ml fresh peripheral blood. CDR1 DFQATT and CDR2 SNEGSKA come from the germline V gene (reference sequence). The ends lost 3 bases at V and 4 bases at J; junction bases unmatched: 5. This CDR3 has 14 amino acids. TCR beta CDR3 regions were amplified from RNA. TCR CDR3 regions were first amplified by RT-PCR with HTBI primers. TCRdb re-derived calls from the multiplex PCR reads in MiXCR, one entry per CDR3 protein. This sample has 600,000 to 800,000 distinct CDR3 sequences, with 35% found just once.

Sequenced input: blood. This TCR came from a woman aged 40 to 50 with Graves' hyperthyroidism. This chain connects TRBV20-1 to TRBJ2-2; 7 bases fit TRBD2. The CDR3 loop reads CSARAGAATGELFF. The CDR3 DNA is TGCAGTGCTAGGGCGGGAGCGGCCACCGGGGAGCTGTTTTTT.